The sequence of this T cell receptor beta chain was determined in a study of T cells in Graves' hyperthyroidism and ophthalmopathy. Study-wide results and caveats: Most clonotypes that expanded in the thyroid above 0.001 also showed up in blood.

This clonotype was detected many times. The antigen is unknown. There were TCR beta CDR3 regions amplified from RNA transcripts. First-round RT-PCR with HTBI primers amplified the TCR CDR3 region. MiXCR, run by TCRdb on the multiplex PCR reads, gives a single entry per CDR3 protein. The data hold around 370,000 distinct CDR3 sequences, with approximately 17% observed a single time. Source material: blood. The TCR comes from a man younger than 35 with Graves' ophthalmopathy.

The CDR3 coding sequence is TGTGCCAGCAGTTTAAACCGCAATGAGCAGTTCTTC. This encodes CASSLNRNEQFF. The chain recombines TRBV28 with TRBJ2-1, with unresolved D. The CDR3 spans 12 residues. Germline V lookup: CDR1 MDHEN, CDR2 SYDVKM. Deletions cut 2 bases from V and 6 bases from J, with 5 bases between.